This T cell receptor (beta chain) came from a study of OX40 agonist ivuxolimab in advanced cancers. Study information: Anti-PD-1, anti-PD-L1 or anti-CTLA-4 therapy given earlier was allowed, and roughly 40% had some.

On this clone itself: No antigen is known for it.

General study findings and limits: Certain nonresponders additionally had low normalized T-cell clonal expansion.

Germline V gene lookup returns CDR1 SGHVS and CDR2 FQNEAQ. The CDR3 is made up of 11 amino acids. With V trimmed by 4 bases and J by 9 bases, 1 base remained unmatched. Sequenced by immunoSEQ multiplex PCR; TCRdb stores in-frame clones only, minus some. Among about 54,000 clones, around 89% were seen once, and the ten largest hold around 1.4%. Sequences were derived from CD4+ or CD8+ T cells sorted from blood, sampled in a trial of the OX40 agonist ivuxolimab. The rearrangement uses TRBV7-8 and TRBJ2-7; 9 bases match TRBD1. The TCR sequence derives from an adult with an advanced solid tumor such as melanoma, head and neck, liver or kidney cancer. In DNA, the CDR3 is TGTGCCAGCAGCTCGGGACAGGGGCAGTACTTC. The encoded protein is CASSSGQGQYF. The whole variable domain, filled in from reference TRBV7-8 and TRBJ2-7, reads GAGVSQSPRYKVAKRGQDVALRCDPISGHVSLFWYQQALGQGPEFLTYFQNEAQLDKSGLPSDRFFAERPEGSVSTLKIQRTQQEDSAVYLCASSSGQGQYFGPGTRLTVT.